These 32 T cell receptor beta chains came from one sample sequenced in a study of shared clonotypes between healthy human individuals. Generated by immunoSEQ multiplex PCR, the TCRdb table keeps only in-frame clones and is missing some. Of 2 million to 2.5 million clones listed, approximately 95% are singletons. Material for sequencing was naive CD4+ T cells from PBMCs. As for subset: CD45RA+ positively selected. The receptor source for this set is a man younger than 35 in good health. Some clones in this sample may be carry-over from other donors' samples.

This rearrangement joins TRBV11-2 to TRBJ2-7; TRBD2 agrees at 8 bases. The CDR3 is 17 amino acids. Trimming at V came to 2 bases and at J to 0 bases, leaving 9 bases not matched to a gene. CDR1 is SGHAT, CDR2 FQNNGV, per germline. The chain's CDR3 is CASSLTISSGSSYEQYF. DNA of the CDR3: TGTGCCAGCAGCTTAACCATTTCTAGCGGGTCCTCCTACGAGCAGTACTTC.

The V gene is TRBV9, the J gene TRBJ2-3; D unclear. Trimming pared 7 bases from V and 0 bases from J, leaving 15 bases between. Germline V CDR1 and CDR2: SGDLS, YYNGEE. This CDR3 contains 15 residues. CDR3 residues: CASVQRDASTDTQYF. The CDR3 region has the DNA TGTGCCAGCGTCCAGCGTGATGCTAGCACAGATACGCAGTATTTT.

CDR3 amino acids: CASSRYRGNTEAFF. CDR3 nucleotide sequence: TGTGCCAGCAGTAGATACAGGGGGAACACTGAAGCTTTCTTT. The chain joins TRBV28 to TRBJ1-1; 7 nucleotides align to TRBD1. The ends lost 5 bases at V and 1 base at J; junction bases unmatched: 4. The CDR3 sequence is 14 residues long. CDR1 and CDR2 from the germline V gene are MDHEN and SYDVKM.

For this clone: Other DNA sequences in this specimen translate into the identical CDR3. The chain is built from TRBV2 and TRBJ1-1; perhaps TRBD1 as D (5 bases). V was trimmed by 4 bases and J by 2 bases, leaving 8 bases between them. CDR3 length: 13 amino acids. CDR1 and CDR2 from the germline V gene are SNHLY and FYNNEI. CDR3 sequence (DNA): TGTGCCAGCAGTGTCCAGGGAAACACTGAAGCTTTCTTT. Translated, it gives CASSVQGNTEAFF.

In the case of this clone: Distinct nucleotide sequences in the sample also encode this CDR3. V usage is TRBV7-3 and J usage is TRBJ2-2; D may be TRBD2 (6 bases). Germline V CDR1 and CDR2: SGHTA, FQGTGA. The CDR3 sequence is 14 residues long. Deletions cut 5 bases from V and 4 bases from J, with 11 bases between. The CDR3: CASSLLAVTGELFF. CDR3 DNA sequence: TGTGCCAGCAGCCTACTAGCTGTCACCGGGGAGCTGTTTTTT.

V usage is TRBV27 and J usage is TRBJ2-2; D may match TRBD1 or TRBD2 (5 bases each). Germline V gene sequence: CDR1 MNHEY, CDR2 SMNVEV (reference sequence). The CDR3 consists of 14 residues. Trimming took 7 bases from V and 1 from J, leaving 10 bases between them. The DNA for the CDR3 is TGTGCCAGCACATGGGGGAGGAACACCGGGGAGCTGTTTTTT. Translation: CASTWGRNTGELFF.

This clone was observed once. The V call is TRBV28, the J call TRBJ1-2; maybe TRBD1 (5 bases). Germline loops: CDR1 MDHEN, CDR2 SYDVKM. There are 16 residues in the CDR3. Trimming stripped 4 bases from V and 0 bases from J, with 15 bases between. The CDR3 DNA reads TGTGCCAGCAGTTCCTATTCCGACAGACCTAACTATGGCTACACCTTC. Residues: CASSSYSDRPNYGYTF.

The chain employs TRBV7-2 and TRBJ2-7; TRBD1 matches 7 bases. This CDR3 is 14 amino acids long. CDR1 and CDR2 (germline): SGHTA, FQGNSA. The J segment lost 4 bases and the V segment lost 5 bases, leaving 8 bases of the junction unmatched. CDR3 loop: CASSRESTGYEQYF. The CDR3 region has the DNA TGTGCCAGCAGCCGTGAATCGACAGGGTACGAGCAGTACTTC.

J is TRBJ1-2 and V is TRBV27, with D unresolved. Germline values: CDR1 MNHEY, CDR2 SMNVEV (reference sequence). V was trimmed by 5 bases and J by 9 bases, leaving 13 bases between them. The CDR3 is made up of 12 amino acids. CDR3 protein: CASSPTPGSYTF. The CDR3 DNA reads as TGTGCCAGCAGTCCAACCCCAGGAAGCTACACCTTC.

The genes are TRBV18 and TRBJ1-1; 10 bases match TRBD1. CDR1 and CDR2 from the germline V gene are KGHSH and LQKENI. V shed 3 bases, J shed 4 bases, and the junction held 11 bases outside the gene matches. This CDR3 is 17 amino acids long. The CDR3 here is CASSPGQGSPLSTEAFF. CDR3 coding DNA: TGTGCCAGCTCACCGGGACAGGGGAGCCCCTTAAGCACTGAAGCTTTCTTT. Together with reference TRBV18 and TRBJ1-1, the CDR3 gives the full variable domain: NAGVMQNPRHLVRRRGQEARLRCSPMKGHSHVYWYRQLPEEGLKFMVYLQKENIIDESGMPKERFSAEFPKEGPSILRIQQVVRGDSAAYFCASSPGQGSPLSTEAFFGQGTRLTVV.

The chain recombines TRBV20-1 with TRBJ2-7; a weak D match, TRBD1 (6 bases). Germline V gene data show CDR1 as DFQATT and CDR2 as SNEGSKA (reference sequence). V gave up 5 bases and J gave up 9 bases, with 11 bases separating them. The length of the CDR3 is 10 residues. CDR3 amino acids: CSAYRDVQYF. CDR3 nucleotides: TGCAGTGCTTACAGGGACGTGCAGTACTTC.

With respect to this clone: This sample also contains other DNA sequences that code for the same CDR3. The CDR3, as DNA: TGTGCCAGCTCACCAGGGCTAGCGGGAGAGACCCAGTACTTC. Translated: CASSPGLAGETQYF. The chain employs TRBV18 and TRBJ2-5, with 8 bases fitting TRBD2. This CDR3 has 14 residues. With 2 bases clipped from V and 4 bases from J, the junction kept 3 bases outside the gene matches. Germline V lookup: CDR1 KGHSH, CDR2 LQKENI. Drawing the rest from reference TRBV18 and TRBJ2-5, the complete variable domain is NAGVMQNPRHLVRRRGQEARLRCSPMKGHSHVYWYRQLPEEGLKFMVYLQKENIIDESGMPKERFSAEFPKEGPSILRIQQVVRGDSAAYFCASSPGLAGETQYFGPGTRLLVL.

A remark on this clone: The sample holds other DNA sequences that translate to the same CDR3. The chain links TRBV28 to TRBJ2-1; TRBD2 agrees at 12 bases. This CDR3 region has 15 residues. The trim removed 2 bases at V and 7 bases at J, leaving 3 bases unmatched. CDR1 MDHEN and CDR2 SYDVKM come from the germline V gene. CDR3 protein: CASSLGLAGGNEQFF. The CDR3 DNA is TGTGCCAGCAGTTTAGGGCTAGCGGGAGGGAATGAGCAGTTCTTC.

This clone was detected once. The chain recombines TRBV5-6 with TRBJ2-1, with TRBD2 matching 8 bases. This CDR3 comprises 18 residues. Germline V gene sequence: CDR1 SGHDT, CDR2 YYEEEE. Germline trimming cut 4 bases from V and 0 bases from J; bases unmatched to any gene: 12. As DNA, the CDR3 is TGTGCCAGCAGCCCGAGCCGTCTAGCGGGCAGCTCCTACAATGAGCAGTTCTTC. This gives the protein CASSPSRLAGSSYNEQFF.

The chain has TRBV5-4 and TRBJ1-1, with a possible D match to TRBD1 (6 bases). This CDR3 spans 15 amino acids. V dropped 4 bases and J dropped 1 base, with 14 bases sitting between them. Germline values: CDR1 SGHNT, CDR2 YYREEE (reference sequence). CDR3 region: CASSPAGQPNTEAFF. The CDR3 nucleotides are TGTGCCAGCAGCCCCGCTGGACAGCCGAACACTGAAGCTTTCTTT.

With regard to this clone: The sample has other DNA sequences that encode this CDR3 too. The gene calls are TRBV29-1 and TRBJ1-1; D not resolved. The ends were cut back, 7 bases at V and 0 bases at J, with 6 bases in the middle. Germline V gene data show CDR1 as SQVTM and CDR2 as ANQGSEA. The CDR3 totals 11 residues. DNA of the CDR3: TGCAGCGGGCAGATGAACACTGAAGCTTTCTTT. Translating gives CSGQMNTEAFF.

This chain links TRBV4-2 with TRBJ2-3, with 8 bases identical to TRBD2. Germline lookup yields CDR1 LGHNA and CDR2 YNFKEQ. The CDR3 is made up of 15 amino acids. V was clipped by 4 bases and J by 3 bases; unmatched bases: 6. DNA for the CDR3: TGTGCCAGCAGCCCGGGGGGGCCAACGACAGATACGCAGTATTTT. This translates into CASSPGGPTTDTQYF.

The J gene is TRBJ2-7, the V gene TRBV5-6; D ambiguous. The CDR3 runs to 15 residues. CDR1 and CDR2 from the germline V gene are SGHDT and YYEEEE. The V and J ends lost 2 bases and 0 bases respectively, with 12 bases between them. Here the CDR3 DNA reads TGTGCCAGCAGCTTTTGGCCGCTGGACTCCTACGAGCAGTACTTC. This gives the protein CASSFWPLDSYEQYF.

This chain uses TRBV2 with TRBJ2-3; 9 nucleotides line up with TRBD1. The CDR3 totals 15 residues. Germline V CDR1 and CDR2: SNHLY, FYNNEI. J lost 0 bases, V lost 7 bases, and 5 bases had no gene match. CDR3 nucleotide sequence: TGTGCCAGCACCCGGGACAGGGTTAGCACAGATACGCAGTATTTT. Translated: CASTRDRVSTDTQYF.

The genes are TRBV27 and TRBJ2-4, with D maybe TRBD2 (5 bases). The length of the CDR3 is 16 residues. Trimming took off 0 bases at V and 3 bases at J, with 12 bases between the two ends. Per the germline V gene, CDR1 is MNHEY and CDR2 is SMNVEV (reference sequence). The CDR3 DNA follows: TGTGCCAGCAGTTTATCCCCTCGCGGGCTCAAAAACATTCAGTACTTC. Encoded protein: CASSLSPRGLKNIQYF.

The J gene is TRBJ2-1, the V gene TRBV7-2, with 8 bases lining up with TRBD1. With V trimmed by 3 bases and J by 7 bases, 8 bases remained unmatched. Germline CDR1 SGHTA, CDR2 FQGNSA. The CDR3 length is 15 residues. The CDR3 DNA is TGTGCCAGCAGCTTCGACAGGGGATTGGTAAATGAGCAGTTCTTC. It codes for CASSFDRGLVNEQFF.

The J gene is TRBJ2-5, the V gene TRBV28; D not certain. Trimming cost V 4 bases and J 9 bases, with 21 bases left between them. This CDR3 region has 15 residues. Germline-derived CDR1 and CDR2 are MDHEN and SYDVKM. This CDR3 reads CASSSHIPRLGSQYF. The CDR3 DNA reads as TGTGCCAGCAGTTCGCATATTCCAAGATTGGGGTCCCAGTACTTC.

The gene calls are TRBV18 and TRBJ2-2, with no clear D. Germline values: CDR1 KGHSH, CDR2 LQKENI. This CDR3 is 16 amino acids long. The V end was cut by 6 bases, the J end by 2 bases, with 16 bases between. The CDR3 nucleotides read TGTGCCAGCTCCCCTCAAGAAGGATCAAACACCGGGGAGCTGTTTTTT. Its protein is CASSPQEGSNTGELFF. Full variable domain (rest looked up from reference TRBV18 and TRBJ2-2): NAGVMQNPRHLVRRRGQEARLRCSPMKGHSHVYWYRQLPEEGLKFMVYLQKENIIDESGMPKERFSAEFPKEGPSILRIQQVVRGDSAAYFCASSPQEGSNTGELFFGEGSRLTVL.

In DNA form, the CDR3 reads TGTGCCAGCTCACCGAACGACGGCAGTCAGGAGCAGTACTTC. It is translated as CASSPNDGSQEQYF. The chain is built from TRBV18 and TRBJ2-7; D gene ambiguous. The V and J ends lost 3 bases and 7 bases respectively, with 16 bases between them. Germline CDR1 KGHSH, CDR2 LQKENI. This CDR3 contains 14 residues.

This chain connects TRBV6-4 to TRBJ1-1; D is undetermined. The V gene's germline CDR1 is MRHNA and CDR2 SNTAGT. This CDR3 has 13 residues. V gave up 5 bases and J gave up 0 bases, with 7 bases separating them. Written as DNA, the CDR3 is TGTGCCAGCAGTTACCAGATGAACACTGAAGCTTTCTTT. Amino acid sequence: CASSYQMNTEAFF.

The genes are TRBV6-6 and TRBJ1-5, with D perhaps matching TRBD1 (6 bases). The germline gives CDR1 MNHNY, CDR2 SVGAGI (reference sequence). V lost 4 bases to trimming and J lost 6 bases, with 16 bases between them. The CDR3 sequence is 15 residues long. The CDR3 loop is CASSSQARGSQPQHF. The CDR3 coding sequence is TGTGCCAGCAGTTCCCAGGCCAGGGGTAGTCAGCCCCAGCATTTT.

V gene TRBV7-3 combines with J gene TRBJ2-3; D is possibly TRBD1 or TRBD2 (5 bases each). Germline-derived CDR1 and CDR2 are SGHTA and FQGTGA. CDR3 length equals 14 residues. V was pared by 0 bases and J by 4 bases, with 8 bases between. The CDR3: CASSLTGTPDTQYF. The CDR3 DNA reads TGTGCCAGCAGCTTAACGGGGACCCCAGATACGCAGTATTTT.

The genes are TRBV6-1 and TRBJ1-4; D ambiguous. With 3 bases removed from V and 8 bases from J, the gap between germline ends came to 22 bases. This CDR3 is built from 17 residues. Germline V gives CDR1 MNHNS, CDR2 SASEGT. The DNA of the CDR3 is TGTGCCAGCAGTGACCACCTACAGCGATTAGGCGGGGAAAAACTGTTTTTT. This encodes CASSDHLQRLGGEKLFF.

Points on this clone: The sample contains more than one DNA sequence encoding this CDR3. The chain is built from TRBV7-9 and TRBJ2-5; D unresolved. The CDR3 spans 11 residues. Germline assignment: CDR1 SEHNR and CDR2 FQNEAQ (reference sequence). Deletions cut 5 bases from V and 5 bases from J, with 6 bases between. The DNA of the CDR3 is TGTGCCAGCAGCCGCCGGGAGACCCAGTACTTC. Translating it yields CASSRRETQYF.

The chain uses TRBV6-1 and TRBJ1-5, with a tentative D call TRBD1 (5 bases). Germline loops: CDR1 MNHNS, CDR2 SASEGT. V dropped 2 bases and J dropped 0 bases, with 8 bases sitting between them. The CDR3 runs to 15 residues. CDR3 amino acids: CASSERGVSNQPQHF. In DNA form, the CDR3 reads TGTGCCAGCAGTGAAAGAGGGGTTAGCAATCAGCCCCAGCATTTT.

The V gene is TRBV19, the J gene TRBJ1-5; tentative D call: TRBD1 (5 bases). Germline V gene data show CDR1 as LNHDA and CDR2 as SQIVND (reference sequence). V lost 4 bases and J lost 3, with 19 bases in between. CDR3 size: 17 residues. The CDR3 loop reads CASSSGTRRFDNQPQHF. CDR3 DNA sequence: TGTGCCAGTAGTAGCGGGACCCGCCGTTTTGACAATCAGCCCCAGCATTTT.

A single count supports this clone. Other nucleotide sequences in the sample specify the same CDR3. The chain is built from TRBV9 and TRBJ1-3; D remains unclear. Germline lookup yields CDR1 SGDLS and CDR2 YYNGEE. V was pared by 1 base and J by 0 bases, with 8 bases between. The CDR3 spans 15 residues. CDR3 region: CASSVTGYSGNTIYF. In nucleotides, the CDR3 is TGTGCCAGCAGCGTAACGGGGTACTCTGGAAACACCATATATTTT.